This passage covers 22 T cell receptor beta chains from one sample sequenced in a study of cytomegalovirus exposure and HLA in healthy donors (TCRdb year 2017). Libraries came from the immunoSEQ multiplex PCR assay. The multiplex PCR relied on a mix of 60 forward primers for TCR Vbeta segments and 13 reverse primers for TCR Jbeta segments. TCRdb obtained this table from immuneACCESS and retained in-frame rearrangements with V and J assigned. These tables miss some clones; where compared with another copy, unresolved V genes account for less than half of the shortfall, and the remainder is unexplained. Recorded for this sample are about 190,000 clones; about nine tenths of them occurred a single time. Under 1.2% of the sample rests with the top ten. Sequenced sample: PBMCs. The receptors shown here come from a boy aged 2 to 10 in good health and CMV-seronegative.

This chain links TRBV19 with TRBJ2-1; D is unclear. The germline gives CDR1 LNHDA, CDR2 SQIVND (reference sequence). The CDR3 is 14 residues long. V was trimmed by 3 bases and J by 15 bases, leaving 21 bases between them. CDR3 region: CASSILYPELRRFF. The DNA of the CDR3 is TGTGCCAGTAGTATTTTATATCCCGAACTACGTCGGTTCTTC.

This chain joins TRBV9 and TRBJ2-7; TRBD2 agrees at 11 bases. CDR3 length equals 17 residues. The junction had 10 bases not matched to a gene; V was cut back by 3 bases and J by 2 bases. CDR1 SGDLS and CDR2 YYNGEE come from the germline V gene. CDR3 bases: TGTGCCAGCAGCGCAGAAGTCGGGACTAGCGGTACCTACGAGCAGTACTTC. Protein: CASSAEVGTSGTYEQYF.

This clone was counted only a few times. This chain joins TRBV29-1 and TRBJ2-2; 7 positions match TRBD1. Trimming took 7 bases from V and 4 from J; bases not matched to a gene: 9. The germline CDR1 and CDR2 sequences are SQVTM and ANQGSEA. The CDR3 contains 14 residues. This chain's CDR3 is CSGARTGSTGELFF. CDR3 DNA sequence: TGCAGCGGGGCGAGGACAGGTTCCACCGGGGAGCTGTTTTTT.

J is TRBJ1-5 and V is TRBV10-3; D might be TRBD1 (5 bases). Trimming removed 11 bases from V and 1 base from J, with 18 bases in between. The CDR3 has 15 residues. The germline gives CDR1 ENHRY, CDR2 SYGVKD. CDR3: CASRGVVGSNQPQHF. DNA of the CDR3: TGTGCCTCCCGGGGGGTGGTGGGGAGCAATCAGCCCCAGCATTTT.

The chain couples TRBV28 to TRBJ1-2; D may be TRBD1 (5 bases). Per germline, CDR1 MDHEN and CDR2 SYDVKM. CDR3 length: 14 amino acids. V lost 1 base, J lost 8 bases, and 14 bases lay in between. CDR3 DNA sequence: TGTGCCAGCAGTTTATTCGGGACTCAATGGGGCTACACCTTC. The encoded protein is CASSLFGTQWGYTF.

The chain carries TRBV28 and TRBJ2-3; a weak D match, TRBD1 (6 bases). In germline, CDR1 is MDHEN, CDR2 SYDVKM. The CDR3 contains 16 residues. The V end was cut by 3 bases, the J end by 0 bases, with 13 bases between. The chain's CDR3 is CASSFQGTSSTDTQYF. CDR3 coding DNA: TGTGCCAGCAGTTTCCAGGGGACATCTAGCACAGATACGCAGTATTTT.

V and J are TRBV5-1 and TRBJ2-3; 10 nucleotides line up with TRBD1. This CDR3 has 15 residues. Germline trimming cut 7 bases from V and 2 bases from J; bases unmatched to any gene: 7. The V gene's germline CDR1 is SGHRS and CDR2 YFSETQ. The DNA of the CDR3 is TGCGCCAGCCGTCCGGGGACAGGGGCCACAGATACGCAGTATTTT. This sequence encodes CASRPGTGATDTQYF.

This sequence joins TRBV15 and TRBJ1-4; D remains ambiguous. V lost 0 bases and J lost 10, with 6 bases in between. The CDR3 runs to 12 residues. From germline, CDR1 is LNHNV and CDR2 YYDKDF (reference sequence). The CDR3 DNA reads TGTGCCACCAGCAGAGATAGGAGAAAACTGTTTTTT. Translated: CATSRDRRKLFF.

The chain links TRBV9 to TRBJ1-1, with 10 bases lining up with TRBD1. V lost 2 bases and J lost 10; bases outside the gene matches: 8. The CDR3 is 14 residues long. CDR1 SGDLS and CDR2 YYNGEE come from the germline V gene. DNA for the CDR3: TGTGCCAGCAGCGTTTCCGGGACAGGGGATTCAGCTTTCTTT. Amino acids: CASSVSGTGDSAFF.

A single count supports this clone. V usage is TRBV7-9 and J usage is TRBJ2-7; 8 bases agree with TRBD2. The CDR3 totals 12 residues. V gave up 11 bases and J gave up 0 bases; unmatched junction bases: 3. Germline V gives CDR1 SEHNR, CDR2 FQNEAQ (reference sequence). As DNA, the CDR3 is TGTGCCGGGCGGGGGGACTCCTACGAGCAGTACTTC. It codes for CAGRGDSYEQYF. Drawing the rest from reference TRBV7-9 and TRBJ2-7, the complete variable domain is DTGVSQNPRHKITKRGQNVTFRCDPISEHNRLYWYRQTLGQGPEFLTYFQNEAQLEKSRLLSDRFSAERPKGSFSTLEIQRTEQGDSAMYLCAGRGDSYEQYFGPGTRLTVT.

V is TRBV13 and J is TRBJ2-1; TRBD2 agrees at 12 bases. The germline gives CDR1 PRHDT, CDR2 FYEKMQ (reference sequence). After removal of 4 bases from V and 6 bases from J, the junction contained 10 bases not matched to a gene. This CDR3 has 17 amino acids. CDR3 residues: CASSSFPTSGSSNEQFF. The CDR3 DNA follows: TGTGCCAGCAGCTCCTTTCCGACTAGCGGGAGTAGCAATGAGCAGTTCTTC.

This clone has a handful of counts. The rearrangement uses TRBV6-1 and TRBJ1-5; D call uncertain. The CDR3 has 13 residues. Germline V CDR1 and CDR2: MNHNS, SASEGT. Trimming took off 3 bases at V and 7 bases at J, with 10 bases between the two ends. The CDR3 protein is CASSEGGQQPQHF. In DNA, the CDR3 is TGTGCCAGCAGTGAGGGAGGGCAGCAGCCCCAGCATTTT.

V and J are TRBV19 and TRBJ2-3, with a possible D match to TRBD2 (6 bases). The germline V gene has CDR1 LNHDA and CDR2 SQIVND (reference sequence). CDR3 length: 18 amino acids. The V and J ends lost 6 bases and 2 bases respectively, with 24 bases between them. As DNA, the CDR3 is TGTGCCAGTAGCAAAAAGTCCCCGGGGGTGGCAAACACAGATACGCAGTATTTT. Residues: CASSKKSPGVANTDTQYF. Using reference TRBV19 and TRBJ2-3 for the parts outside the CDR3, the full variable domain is DGGITQSPKYLFRKEGQNVTLSCEQNLNHDAMYWYRQDPGQGLRLIYYSQIVNDFQKGDIAEGYSVSREKKESFPLTVTSAQKNPTAFYLCASSKKSPGVANTDTQYFGPGTRLTVL.

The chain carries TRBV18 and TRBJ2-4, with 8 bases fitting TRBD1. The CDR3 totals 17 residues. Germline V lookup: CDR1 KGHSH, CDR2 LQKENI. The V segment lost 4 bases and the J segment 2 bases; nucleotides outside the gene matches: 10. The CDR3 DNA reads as TGTGCCAGCTCACTTCAGACAGGGGTAAAAACCAAAAACATTCAGTACTTC. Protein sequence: CASSLQTGVKTKNIQYF.

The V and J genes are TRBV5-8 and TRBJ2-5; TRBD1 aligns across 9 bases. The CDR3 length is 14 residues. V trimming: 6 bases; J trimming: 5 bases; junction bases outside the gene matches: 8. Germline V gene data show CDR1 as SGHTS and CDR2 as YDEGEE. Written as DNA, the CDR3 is TGTGCCAGCAAACCTAGGACAGGGGCTGAGACCCAGTACTTC. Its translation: CASKPRTGAETQYF.

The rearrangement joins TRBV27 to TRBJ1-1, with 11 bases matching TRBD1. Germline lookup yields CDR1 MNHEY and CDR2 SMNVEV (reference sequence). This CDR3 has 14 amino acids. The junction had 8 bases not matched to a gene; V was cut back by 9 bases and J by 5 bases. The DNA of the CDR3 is TGTGCCAGTGGACAGGGGGCGTTGGGAACTGAAGCTTTCTTT. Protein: CASGQGALGTEAFF.

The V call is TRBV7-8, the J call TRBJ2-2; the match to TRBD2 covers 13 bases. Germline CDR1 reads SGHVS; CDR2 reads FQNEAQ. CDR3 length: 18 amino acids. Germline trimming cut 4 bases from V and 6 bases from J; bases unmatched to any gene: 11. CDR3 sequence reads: CASSYRTSGSGSAGELFF. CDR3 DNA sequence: TGTGCCAGCAGCTACCGGACTAGCGGGAGTGGGTCGGCCGGGGAGCTGTTTTTT.

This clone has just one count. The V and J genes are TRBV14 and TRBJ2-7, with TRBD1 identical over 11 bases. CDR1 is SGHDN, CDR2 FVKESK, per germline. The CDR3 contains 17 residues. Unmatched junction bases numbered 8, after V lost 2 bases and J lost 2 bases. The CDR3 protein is CASSQFPRDRGAYEQYF. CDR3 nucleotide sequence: TGTGCCAGCAGCCAATTCCCCCGGGACAGGGGGGCCTACGAGCAGTACTTC.

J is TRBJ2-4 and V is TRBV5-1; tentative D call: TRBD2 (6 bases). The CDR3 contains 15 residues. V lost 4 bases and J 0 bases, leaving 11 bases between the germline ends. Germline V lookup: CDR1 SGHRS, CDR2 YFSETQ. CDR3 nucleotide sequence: TGCGCCAGCAGCACCGGCGGGGTAGCCAAAAACATTCAGTACTTC. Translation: CASSTGGVAKNIQYF.

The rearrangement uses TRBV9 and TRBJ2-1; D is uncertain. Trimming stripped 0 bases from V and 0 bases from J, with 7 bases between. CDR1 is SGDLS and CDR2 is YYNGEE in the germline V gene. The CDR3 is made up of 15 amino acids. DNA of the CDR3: TGTGCCAGCAGCGTAGTGATGAGCTCCTACAATGAGCAGTTCTTC. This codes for CASSVVMSSYNEQFF.

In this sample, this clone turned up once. The CDR3, as DNA: TGTGCCACCGCAAACAGGGGGCTTGGCGGCTACACCTTC. It yields the protein CATANRGLGGYTF. This chain joins TRBV6-1 and TRBJ1-2, with 9 bases matching TRBD1. V shed 10 bases and J 8 bases; nucleotides not matched to a gene: 11. The CDR3 loop spans 13 amino acids. The germline V gene encodes CDR1 MNHNS and CDR2 SASEGT.

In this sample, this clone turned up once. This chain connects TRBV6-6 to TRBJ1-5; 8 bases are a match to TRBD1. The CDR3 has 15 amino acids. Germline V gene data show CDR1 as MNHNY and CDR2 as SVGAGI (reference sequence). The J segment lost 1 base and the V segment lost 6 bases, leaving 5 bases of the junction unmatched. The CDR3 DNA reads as TGTGCCAGCAGCCAGGACAGGGAAAGCAATCAGCCCCAGCATTTT. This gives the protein CASSQDRESNQPQHF.